Sequencing of this TCR beta chain was carried out in a study of CD8 T cells in ankylosing spondylitis. The CDR3 length is 13 residues. Germline assignment: CDR1 MDHEN and CDR2 SYDVKM. The V end lost 2 bases, the J end lost 5 bases, and 9 bases lay between the germline ends. Study findings and constraints: Reportedly, disease-linked clones are significantly enriched in ankylosing spondylitis patients' matched synovial fluid. One TCR beta motif, made up of roughly 8 highly homologous variants, appeared characteristic of ankylosing spondylitis blood. Disease-associated clonotypes exhibited CD8+ identity and were relatively infrequent in peripheral blood. Some motif variants were previously reported in reactive arthritis synovial fluid and blood.

Turning to this clonotype: The antigen is not known.

Molecular-barcoded quantitative 5'-RACE produced these TCR beta libraries. A single record per CDR3 protein comes from TCRdb applying MiXCR to the 5' RACE reads. The sample shows a few hundred thousand distinct CDR3 sequences, approximately 20% of them seen only once. This receptor was obtained from a male donor with ankylosing spondylitis. Material for sequencing was blood, either unsorted or a sorted T cell fraction (not recorded which). The rearrangement joins TRBV28 to TRBJ1-2; D is perhaps TRBD1 (5 bases). The DNA for the CDR3 is TGTGCCAGCAGTTTAGGGGGTCGGTATGGCTACACCTTC. This codes for CASSLGGRYGYTF.